This TCR beta chain stems from a study of radiation and T cells in renal cell carcinoma. Clones were sequenced by immunoSEQ multiplex PCR, and TCRdb holds only the in-frame ones, with some missing. The table records roughly 130,000 clones, 70% to 90% of them present only once. The time point denotes: blood 2 weeks post-SBRT. Treatment defined: 15 Gy SBRT to primary tumor, nephrectomy 4 weeks later. Per the germline V gene, CDR1 is MDHEN and CDR2 is SYDVKM. After removal of 6 bases from V and 4 bases from J, the junction contained 4 bases not matched to a gene. CDR3 length equals 13 residues. The sample here was blood, taken from a patient whose treatment included radiotherapy and nephrectomy. This TCR derives from a woman aged 65 to 85 with renal cell carcinoma. The V call is TRBV28, the J call TRBJ1-2; 8 bases are a match to TRBD1. Here the CDR3 reads CASSEDRVYGYTF. Here the CDR3 DNA reads TGTGCCAGCAGCGAGGACAGGGTCTATGGCTACACCTTC.